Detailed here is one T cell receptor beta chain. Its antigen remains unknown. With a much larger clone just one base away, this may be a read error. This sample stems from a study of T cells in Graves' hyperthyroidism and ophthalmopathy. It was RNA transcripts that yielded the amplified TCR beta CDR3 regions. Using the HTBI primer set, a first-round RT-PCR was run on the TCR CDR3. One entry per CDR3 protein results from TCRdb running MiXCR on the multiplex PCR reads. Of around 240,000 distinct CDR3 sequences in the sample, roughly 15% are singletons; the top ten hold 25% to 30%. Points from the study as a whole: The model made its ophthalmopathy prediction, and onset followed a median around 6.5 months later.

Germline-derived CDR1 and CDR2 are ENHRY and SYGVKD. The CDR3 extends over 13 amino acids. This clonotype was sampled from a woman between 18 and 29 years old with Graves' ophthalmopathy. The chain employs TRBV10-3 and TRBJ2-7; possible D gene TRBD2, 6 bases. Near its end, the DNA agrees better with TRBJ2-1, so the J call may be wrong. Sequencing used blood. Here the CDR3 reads CAIRRDRSYEQFF. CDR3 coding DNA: TGTGCCATCAGGCGGGACCGGTCCTACGAGCAGTTCTTC.